These 6 T cell receptor beta chains came from one sample sequenced in a study of beta chain features in type 1 diabetes. General study results and limits: For Type 1 diabetes patients, all four CD4+ subsets carried TCRB CDR3s that were moderately but significantly shorter.

These receptors are not linked to any known antigen. Expressed TCRB transcripts were sequenced after all isolated RNA was converted to cDNA. TCRdb keeps only in-frame clones here, not all; method: immunoSEQ multiplex PCR. In the table there are about 240,000 clones, approximately 15% of which are singletons. What was sequenced was naive CD4+ T cells from blood. These receptors all stem from a man aged 25-45 years with type 1 diabetes.

This chain joins TRBV2 and TRBJ1-1; D is ambiguous. CDR1 SNHLY and CDR2 FYNNEI come from the germline V gene. V lost 5 bases to trimming and J lost 7 bases, with 17 bases between them. The CDR3 runs to 14 residues. The CDR3 nucleotides read TGTGCCAGCAGTAAAATGTCCCGAGAGGGTGAAGCTTTCTTT. Encoded protein: CASSKMSREGEAFF.

The rearrangement joins TRBV29-1 to TRBJ1-4; weak D call: TRBD1 (5 bases). The V gene lost 6 bases and the J gene lost 8 bases, with 19 bases spanning the gap. Per the germline V gene, CDR1 is SQVTM and CDR2 is ANQGSEA. The CDR3 length is 14 residues. The CDR3 is CSVGLGGEYEKLFF. The DNA of the CDR3 is TGCAGCGTGGGCCTAGGAGGGGAATACGAAAAACTGTTTTTT.

This clone was counted a few times. The gene calls are TRBV7-9 and TRBJ2-4; D might be TRBD2 (5 bases). This CDR3 spans 14 amino acids. CDR1 is SEHNR, CDR2 FQNEAQ, per germline (reference sequence). The V end lost 5 bases, the J end lost 0 bases, and 8 bases lay between the germline ends. CDR3 protein: CASSTGLAKNIQYF. Here the CDR3 DNA reads TGTGCCAGCAGCACTGGACTAGCCAAAAACATTCAGTACTTC.

This clone was seen a few times. This chain joins TRBV2 and TRBJ2-2; 8 positions match TRBD1. Germline lookup yields CDR1 SNHLY and CDR2 FYNNEI. The CDR3 runs to 14 residues. With V trimmed by 6 bases and J by 4 bases, 4 bases remained unmatched. The CDR3 DNA is TGTGCCAGCAGAGCAACAGGGGGCACCGGGGAGCTGTTTTTT. Encoded protein: CASRATGGTGELFF.

This chain uses TRBV5-1 with TRBJ2-5, with D maybe TRBD2 (6 bases). CDR3 length: 14 residues. The V end was cut by 4 bases, the J end by 5 bases, with 15 bases between. The V gene's germline CDR1 is SGHRS and CDR2 YFSETQ. The CDR3 sequence: CASSQTRSMETQYF. CDR3 nucleotide sequence: TGCGCCAGCAGCCAGACTAGGTCGATGGAGACCCAGTACTTC.

This clone appeared a few times. The chain joins TRBV5-1 to TRBJ2-7; 8 nucleotides match TRBD1. This CDR3 has 14 residues. V trimming: 4 bases; J trimming: 7 bases; junction bases outside the gene matches: 10. Germline CDR1 reads SGHRS; CDR2 reads YFSETQ. CDR3 sequence reads: CASSPDRVLREQYF. Written as DNA, the CDR3 is TGCGCCAGCAGCCCGGACAGGGTCCTGAGGGAGCAGTACTTC.